Presented here are 27 T cell receptor beta chains from one specimen sequenced in a study of blood T cell repertoires in COVID-19. Profiling relied on immunoSEQ multiplex PCR, and the TCRdb table lists in-frame clones only, not all of them. This sample yields 300,000 or so clones, of which roughly 90% are seen a single time; under 3.5% belongs to the top ten. Sample: peripheral blood. Source of these receptors: a woman in her 30s with COVID-19, enrolled during active disease.

The chain recombines TRBV30 with TRBJ2-1; possible D gene TRBD1, 6 bases. Trimming left V 4 bases short and J 1 base short, with 17 bases between. This CDR3 comprises 16 residues. The V gene's germline CDR1 is GTSNPN and CDR2 SVGIG (reference sequence). DNA of the CDR3: TGTGCCTGGACCCCGACAGGTGTCAGGTCCTACAATGAGCAGTTCTTC. Translating it yields CAWTPTGVRSYNEQFF.

This clone was seen a few times. This chain joins TRBV4-2 and TRBJ1-3; 7 bases fit TRBD1. CDR3 length: 17 residues. The germline V gene has CDR1 LGHNA and CDR2 YNFKEQ. V gave up 6 bases and J gave up 2 bases; unmatched junction bases: 13. The CDR3 coding sequence is TGTGCCAGCAGATCGACAGGGTCTCTAAGGGCTGGAAACACCATATATTTT. Its protein is CASRSTGSLRAGNTIYF.

This sequence joins TRBV10-3 and TRBJ2-3; TRBD2 aligns across 10 bases. The CDR3 runs to 17 residues. CDR1 is ENHRY and CDR2 is SYGVKD in the germline V gene. V shed 0 bases and J 1 base; nucleotides not matched to a gene: 4. This chain's CDR3 is CAISESTSGTRTDTQYF. The CDR3 DNA is TGTGCCATCAGTGAGTCAACTAGCGGGACCCGCACAGATACGCAGTATTTT.

V gene TRBV5-5 combines with J gene TRBJ2-1; 9 nucleotides line up with TRBD1. The germline V gene encodes CDR1 SGHKS and CDR2 YYEKEE (reference sequence). The CDR3 has 15 residues. V lost 4 bases, J lost 6 bases, and 8 bases stayed unmatched. Written as DNA, the CDR3 is TGTGCCAGCAGCCCCGACAGGGGGAGGGTCAATGAGCAGTTCTTC. Translated: CASSPDRGRVNEQFF.

This clone was seen a handful of times. The rearrangement links TRBV30 to TRBJ2-7; D is undetermined. The CDR3 totals 15 residues. CDR1 and CDR2 (germline): GTSNPN, SVGIG (reference sequence). The V end was cut by 0 bases, the J end by 0 bases, with 12 bases between. CDR3 nucleotide sequence: TGTGCCTGGAGTGTACGTGGGTCTAGCTCCTACGAGCAGTACTTC. Its protein is CAWSVRGSSSYEQYF. The variable domain in full, completed from reference TRBV30 and TRBJ2-7, reads SQTIHQWPATLVQPVGSPLSLECTVEGTSNPNLYWYRQAAGRGLQLLFYSVGIGQISSEVPQNLSASRPQDRQFILSSKKLLLSDSGFYLCAWSVRGSSSYEQYFGPGTRLTVT.

The chain uses TRBV9 and TRBJ2-2; the match to TRBD2 covers 10 bases. Trimming removed 2 bases from V and 5 bases from J; junction bases left unmatched: 3. Germline CDR1 SGDLS, CDR2 YYNGEE. The CDR3 contains 15 residues. The CDR3 loop reads CASSVLAGETGELFF. CDR3 in DNA: TGTGCCAGCAGCGTCCTAGCGGGAGAGACCGGGGAGCTGTTTTTT.

In the case of this clone: Other DNA variants within this sample encode the same CDR3. The chain combines TRBV5-1 with TRBJ2-1, with TRBD2 matching 12 bases. Germline-derived CDR1 and CDR2 are SGHRS and YFSETQ. CDR3 length: 15 residues. Unmatched junction bases numbered 3, after V lost 4 bases and J lost 4 bases. DNA for the CDR3: TGCGCCAGCAGCCTCGGGACTAGCGGGTACAATGAGCAGTTCTTC. Amino acid sequence: CASSLGTSGYNEQFF.

A remark on this clone: Within the sample, other DNA sequences also encode this same CDR3. This chain links TRBV5-4 with TRBJ2-7; 10 bases line up with TRBD2. The J segment lost 6 bases and the V segment lost 3 bases, leaving 6 bases of the junction unmatched. CDR1 and CDR2 from the germline V gene are SGHNT and YYREEE (reference sequence). The CDR3 loop spans 14 amino acids. CDR3 sequence (DNA): TGTGCCAGCAGCTCCCAGCGGGAGGGCCTCGAGCAGTACTTC. It translates to CASSSQREGLEQYF. The full variable domain, its missing parts supplied by reference TRBV5-4 and TRBJ2-7, is ETGVTQSPTHLIKTRGQQVTLRCSSQSGHNTVSWYQQALGQGPQFIFQYYREEENGRGNFPPRFSGLQFPNYSSELNVNALELDDSALYLCASSSQREGLEQYFGPGTRLTVT.

This chain connects TRBV21-1 to TRBJ1-1. TRBV21-1 is shown as a pseudogene. This CDR3 has 16 residues. The CDR3 region is CASSKGEGRGNTEAFF. Written as DNA, the CDR3 is TGTGCCAGCAGCAAAGGGGAGGGTAGGGGGAACACTGAAGCTTTCTTT.

J is TRBJ2-5 and V is TRBV19; 7 bases line up with TRBD1. The CDR3 is made up of 14 amino acids. Trimming at V came to 5 bases and at J to 4 bases, leaving 7 bases not matched to a gene. Germline V gene data show CDR1 as LNHDA and CDR2 as SQIVND (reference sequence). CDR3 bases: TGTGCCAGTAGTCCCGACAGGGCCTTAGAGACCCAGTACTTC. Its translation: CASSPDRALETQYF.

The chain uses TRBV29-1 and TRBJ1-2; D not certain. The CDR3 runs to 16 residues. Trimming shortened V by 4 bases and J by 0 bases, and 18 bases separated the two germline ends. Germline CDR1 is SQVTM and CDR2 is ANQGSEA. CDR3 sequence reads: CSVGAAQGSANYGYTF. CDR3 nucleotide sequence: TGCAGCGTTGGGGCAGCACAAGGCTCAGCTAACTATGGCTACACCTTC.

The chain couples TRBV11-3 to TRBJ1-1, with 8 bases that match TRBD1. V lost 4 bases to trimming and J lost 2 bases; unmatched junction nucleotides: 3. The CDR3 extends over 14 amino acids. Germline CDR1 is SGHNT and CDR2 is YENEEA. CDR3 loop: CASSSTGVNTEAFF. Written as DNA, the CDR3 is TGTGCCAGCAGCTCGACAGGGGTAAACACTGAAGCTTTCTTT.

V usage is TRBV27 and J usage is TRBJ2-7; 9 bases fit TRBD2. The CDR3 length is 14 residues. Germline assignment: CDR1 MNHEY and CDR2 SMNVEV (reference sequence). V lost 4 bases to trimming and J lost 1 base; unmatched junction nucleotides: 2. CDR3 nucleotide sequence: TGTGCCAGCAGTTACCTAGCGGGATCCTACGAGCAGTACTTC. This codes for CASSYLAGSYEQYF.

This clone was detected only once. The rearrangement uses TRBV5-6 and TRBJ1-2; maybe TRBD1 (6 bases). This CDR3 has 16 residues. The germline gives CDR1 SGHDT, CDR2 YYEEEE. The V gene lost 0 bases and the J gene lost 3 bases, with 15 bases spanning the gap. CDR3 sequence reads: CASSLARDTLYYGYTF. In nucleotides, the CDR3 is TGTGCCAGCAGCTTGGCACGGGACACACTTTACTATGGCTACACCTTC.

The genes are TRBV9 and TRBJ1-3; D is possibly TRBD1 (6 bases). V lost 0 bases to trimming and J lost 2 bases, with 9 bases between them. Per germline, CDR1 SGDLS and CDR2 YYNGEE. The CDR3 contains 15 residues. CDR3 in DNA: TGTGCCAGCAGCGTAGGGGGGGGCACTGGAAACACCATATATTTT. It is translated as CASSVGGGTGNTIYF.

The rearrangement joins TRBV9 to TRBJ2-3, with 14 nucleotides matching TRBD2. The CDR3 runs 17 residues. CDR1 is SGDLS and CDR2 is YYNGEE in the germline V gene. V shed 0 bases, J shed 6 bases, and the junction held 6 bases outside the gene matches. CDR3 sequence reads: CASSVVGLAGVMDTQYF. CDR3 bases: TGTGCCAGCAGCGTAGTGGGACTAGCGGGAGTAATGGATACGCAGTATTTT.

This sequence joins TRBV7-2 and TRBJ1-5; D remains ambiguous. Germline V lookup: CDR1 SGHTA, CDR2 FQGNSA. Trimming pared 7 bases from V and 9 bases from J, leaving 16 bases between. This CDR3 is built from 13 residues. The CDR3 nucleotides are TGTGCCAGCACTTCCTCCCGCACGGGGCCCCAGCATTTT. Protein product: CASTSSRTGPQHF. Looking up the rest from reference TRBV7-2 and TRBJ1-5 gives the full variable domain: GAGVSQSPSNKVTEKGKDVELRCDPISGHTALYWYRQSLGQGLEFLIYFQGNSAPDKSGLPSDRFSAERTGGSVSTLTIQRTQQEDSAVYLCASTSSRTGPQHFGDGTRLSIL.

The rearrangement links TRBV28 to TRBJ2-7; D gene ambiguous. The CDR3 runs to 12 residues. Per germline, CDR1 MDHEN and CDR2 SYDVKM. Between the trimmed V and J ends, which lost 2 bases and 4 bases, there was a span of 6 bases. The CDR3 loop is CASSLARYEQYF. CDR3 coding DNA: TGTGCCAGCAGTTTAGCCAGATACGAGCAGTACTTC. The full variable domain, with the rest looked up from reference TRBV28 and TRBJ2-7, is DVKVTQSSRYLVKRTGEKVFLECVQDMDHENMFWYRQDPGLGLRLIYFSYDVKMKEKGDIPEGYSVSREKKERFSLILESASTNQTSMYLCASSLARYEQYFGPGTRLTVT.

The V gene is TRBV14, the J gene TRBJ1-6, with D perhaps TRBD1 (5 bases). The germline V gene encodes CDR1 SGHDN and CDR2 FVKESK. V gave up 5 bases and J gave up 0 bases, with 11 bases separating them. The CDR3 runs to 16 residues. The CDR3 DNA is TGTGCCAGCAGCTCGCGGACATTCTCCTATAATTCACCCCTCCACTTT. It specifies CASSSRTFSYNSPLHF.

The CDR3 loop is CASSYGRDEKLFF. CDR3 nucleotide sequence: TGTGCCAGCAGTTATGGGAGGGATGAAAAACTGTTTTTT. This chain joins TRBV6-5 and TRBJ1-4, with D uncertain. Deletions cut 3 bases from V and 6 bases from J, with 8 bases between. The length of the CDR3 is 13 residues. The germline gives CDR1 MNHEY, CDR2 SVGAGI.

The chain combines TRBV30 with TRBJ2-7, with D maybe TRBD2 (5 bases). Germline CDR1 reads GTSNPN; CDR2 reads SVGIG (reference sequence). With 3 bases removed from V and 0 bases from J, the gap between germline ends came to 18 bases. The CDR3 is 16 residues long. This CDR3 reads CAWSGFGGQSSYEQYF. The CDR3 DNA is TGTGCCTGGAGCGGATTCGGCGGGCAAAGCTCCTACGAGCAGTACTTC.

This chain uses TRBV12-5 with TRBJ2-3; 10 bases map to TRBD1. CDR3 length equals 19 residues. Unmatched junction bases numbered 16, after V lost 3 bases and J lost 4 bases. CDR1 is LGHNT and CDR2 is FRNRAP in the germline V gene. The CDR3 spells CASGFSGTGARGLADTQYF. The CDR3 DNA is TGTGCTAGTGGTTTCTCCGGGACAGGGGCCCGGGGACTCGCAGATACGCAGTATTTT.

The genes are TRBV4-1 and TRBJ2-6, with a tentative D call TRBD2 (5 bases). The V gene's germline CDR1 is MGHRA and CDR2 YSYEKL. The CDR3 is 20 residues long. The ends were cut back, 1 base at V and 0 bases at J, with 19 bases in the middle. The CDR3: CASSQVDSKLGYSGANVLTF. CDR3 coding DNA: TGCGCCAGCAGCCAAGTTGACTCTAAACTAGGATACTCTGGGGCCAACGTCCTGACTTTC.

This clone was recorded once. V gene TRBV5-5 combines with J gene TRBJ1-1; D unresolved. V lost 0 bases and J 1 base, leaving 7 bases between the germline ends. The CDR3 extends over 14 amino acids. In germline, CDR1 is SGHKS, CDR2 YYEKEE (reference sequence). The CDR3 loop reads CASSLGTTNTEAFF. In nucleotides, the CDR3 is TGTGCCAGCAGCTTGGGGACTACGAACACTGAAGCTTTCTTT.

This clone was detected only once. The rearrangement links TRBV9 to TRBJ2-3; perhaps TRBD2 as D (5 bases). The CDR3 is made up of 14 amino acids. Between the trimmed V and J ends, which lost 0 bases and 4 bases, there was a span of 9 bases. Germline V lookup: CDR1 SGDLS, CDR2 YYNGEE. The CDR3 here is CASSVAGSADTQYF. The CDR3 region has the DNA TGTGCCAGCAGCGTAGCGGGTAGCGCAGATACGCAGTATTTT. The variable domain in full, completed from reference TRBV9 and TRBJ2-3, reads DSGVTQTPKHLITATGQRVTLRCSPRSGDLSVYWYQQSLDQGLQFLIQYYNGEERAKGNILERFSAQQFPDLHSELNLSSLELGDSALYFCASSVAGSADTQYFGPGTRLTVL.

This clone has a single count. V gene TRBV24-1 combines with J gene TRBJ2-1; D remains unclear. V was cut by 3 bases and J by 10 bases, with 9 bases left in between. CDR3 size: 12 residues. Germline V gives CDR1 KGHDR, CDR2 SFDVKD. CDR3 DNA sequence: TGTGCCACCAGTGATGCCCGAGGAGAGCAGTTCTTC. Translated, it gives CATSDARGEQFF.

The gene calls are TRBV19 and TRBJ1-2, with 7 bases lining up with TRBD1. CDR1 LNHDA and CDR2 SQIVND come from the germline V gene (reference sequence). V was clipped by 8 bases and J by 4 bases; unmatched bases: 4. The CDR3 runs 12 residues. The CDR3 loop is CASEQGSYGYTF. The CDR3 region has the DNA TGTGCCAGTGAACAGGGGAGCTATGGCTACACCTTC. Looking up the rest from reference TRBV19 and TRBJ1-2 gives the full variable domain: DGGITQSPKYLFRKEGQNVTLSCEQNLNHDAMYWYRQDPGQGLRLIYYSQIVNDFQKGDIAEGYSVSREKKESFPLTVTSAQKNPTAFYLCASEQGSYGYTFGSGTRLTVV.